The 17 T cell receptor beta chains reported below all come from one sample, sequenced in a study of T cell responses to AZD1222 COVID-19 vaccine. Only in-frame clones appear in the TCRdb table, and some are missing; sequencing was by immunoSEQ multiplex PCR. Here the sample spans roughly 150,000 clones, 75% to 90% being singletons. Sequenced material: peripheral blood, taken on day 0 of AZD1222 vaccination. These receptors all come from an adult in good health.

V gene TRBV28 combines with J gene TRBJ1-4, with 9 bases matching TRBD1. Per germline, CDR1 MDHEN and CDR2 SYDVKM. This CDR3 contains 14 residues. With V trimmed by 3 bases and J by 7 bases, 3 bases remained unmatched. CDR3 in amino acids: CASSLGTGSEKLFF. The CDR3 coding sequence is TGTGCCAGCAGTTTGGGGACAGGGAGTGAAAAACTGTTTTTT. Full variable domain (missing parts from reference TRBV28 and TRBJ1-4): DVKVTQSSRYLVKRTGEKVFLECVQDMDHENMFWYRQDPGLGLRLIYFSYDVKMKEKGDIPEGYSVSREKKERFSLILESASTNQTSMYLCASSLGTGSEKLFFGSGTQLSVL.

The chain joins TRBV28 to TRBJ1-5, with no clear D. Germline loops: CDR1 MDHEN, CDR2 SYDVKM. This CDR3 region has 14 residues. V dropped 2 bases and J dropped 5 bases, with 10 bases sitting between them. The CDR3 reads CASSLIEGHQPQHF. The CDR3 DNA sequence: TGTGCCAGCAGTTTAATTGAAGGTCATCAGCCCCAGCATTTT.

The rearrangement uses TRBV4-1 and TRBJ1-4; perhaps TRBD1 as D (5 bases). Germline V gene lookup returns CDR1 MGHRA and CDR2 YSYEKL. The CDR3 runs to 12 residues. V was pared by 2 bases and J by 9 bases, with 7 bases between. As DNA, the CDR3 is TGCGCCAGCAGCCAAAAGGGGAAAAAACTGTTTTTT. Its translation: CASSQKGKKLFF.

This sequence joins TRBV10-3 and TRBJ2-2; D unclear. This CDR3 comprises 14 residues. V was clipped by 0 bases and J by 4 bases, with 6 bases between them. CDR1 is ENHRY and CDR2 is SYGVKD in the germline V gene. CDR3: CAISESEITGELFF. Here the CDR3 DNA reads TGTGCCATCAGTGAGTCCGAGATCACCGGGGAGCTGTTTTTT.

The genes are TRBV5-6 and TRBJ1-2; D is unresolved. Per germline, CDR1 SGHDT and CDR2 YYEEEE. This CDR3 comprises 13 residues. V was cut by 4 bases and J by 7 bases, with 14 bases left in between. This CDR3 reads CASSPSRQVGYTF. In DNA, the CDR3 is TGTGCCAGCAGCCCGTCCAGGCAAGTTGGCTACACCTTC.

This chain links TRBV21-1 with TRBJ1-2. TRBV21-1 has pseudogene status. CDR3 length: 13 amino acids. CDR3 region: CATRGGSNYGYTF. CDR3 sequence (DNA): TGTGCCACCAGGGGGGGATCCAACTATGGCTACACCTTC.

The V gene is TRBV5-1, the J gene TRBJ1-5, with 7 bases fitting TRBD1. The CDR3 is 13 residues long. V was pared by 5 bases and J by 5 bases, with 4 bases of the junction left unmatched. Germline loops: CDR1 SGHRS, CDR2 YFSETQ. This CDR3 reads CASRGQEDQPQHF. CDR3 DNA sequence: TGCGCCAGCAGAGGACAGGAGGATCAGCCCCAGCATTTT.

The V call is TRBV3-1 (or the pseudogene TRBV3-2), the J call TRBJ1-4; possible D gene TRBD1, 6 bases. CDR1 is LGHDT, CDR2 YNNKEL, per germline (reference sequence). Trimming stripped 2 bases from V and 7 bases from J, with 11 bases between. This CDR3 spans 14 amino acids. CDR3 sequence reads: CASSQPGTSEKLFF. Here the CDR3 DNA reads TGTGCCAGCAGCCAACCCGGGACAAGTGAAAAACTGTTTTTT.

V gene TRBV7-9 combines with J gene TRBJ1-2, with D uncertain. Trimming left V 2 bases short and J 6 bases short, with 16 bases between. Germline V gene sequence: CDR1 SEHNR, CDR2 FQNEAQ (reference sequence). The CDR3 is made up of 15 amino acids. This CDR3 is CASSLPPGISDGYTF. In DNA form, the CDR3 reads TGTGCCAGCAGCTTACCCCCCGGGATCTCCGATGGCTACACCTTC.

The CDR3 nucleotides are TGTGCCAGCAGCCTCAGCGGGACTAGCGGGAGGGCCAGTGAGCAGTTCTTC. Amino acid sequence: CASSLSGTSGRASEQFF. The rearrangement links TRBV7-9 to TRBJ2-1; 16 nucleotides align to TRBD2. V lost 5 bases, J lost 9 bases, and 10 bases stayed unmatched. The CDR3 is 17 amino acids. The V gene's germline CDR1 is SEHNR and CDR2 FQNEAQ (reference sequence).

This clone is a singleton in its sample. J is TRBJ2-2 and V is TRBV5-1; D call uncertain. The CDR3 consists of 15 residues. Germline CDR1 reads SGHRS; CDR2 reads YFSETQ. Trimming removed 2 bases at V and 1 base at J, with 9 bases between. CDR3 in amino acids: CASSFRPENTGELFF. The CDR3 nucleotides read TGCGCCAGCAGCTTTAGGCCGGAGAACACCGGGGAGCTGTTTTTT.

V gene TRBV5-8 combines with J gene TRBJ2-1, with TRBD1 matching over 10 bases. This CDR3 has 15 residues. V shed 4 bases, J shed 7 bases, and the junction held 8 bases outside the gene matches. The germline gives CDR1 SGHTS, CDR2 YDEGEE. The CDR3 coding sequence is TGTGCCAGCAGCCCGGGACAGGGGAGGGGGAATGAGCAGTTCTTC. Its protein product is CASSPGQGRGNEQFF.

V gene TRBV19 combines with J gene TRBJ1-1; TRBD1 aligns across 9 bases. This CDR3 is 14 amino acids long. Germline assignment: CDR1 LNHDA and CDR2 SQIVND (reference sequence). V dropped 9 bases and J dropped 11; count of bases not matched to a gene: 16. The CDR3 DNA reads TGTGCCAGCCTTCAATCCGGGACAGGGTTAGGCGCTTTCTTT. Protein: CASLQSGTGLGAFF. The complete variable domain, with remaining parts taken from reference TRBV19 and TRBJ1-1, reads DGGITQSPKYLFRKEGQNVTLSCEQNLNHDAMYWYRQDPGQGLRLIYYSQIVNDFQKGDIAEGYSVSREKKESFPLTVTSAQKNPTAFYLCASLQSGTGLGAFFGQGTRLTVV.

CDR3 nucleotide sequence: TGTGCCAGCACGGTTCGACGGAGCTCTGGAAACACCATATATTTT. It is translated as CASTVRRSSGNTIYF. The chain employs TRBV2 and TRBJ1-3; D not certain. From germline, CDR1 is SNHLY and CDR2 FYNNEI. V lost 7 bases, J lost 0 bases, and 13 bases lay in between. The CDR3 loop spans 15 amino acids.

Regarding this clone: At one boundary the junction diverges from the germline segment, which might be a read error. The V and J genes are TRBV6-5 and TRBJ1-3; no clear D gene. There are 13 residues in the CDR3. Germline assignment: CDR1 MNHEY and CDR2 SVGAGI. The CDR3 region has the DNA TGTGCCAGCAGTGACTCGATTAGAAACACCATATATTTT. It encodes CASSDSIRNTIYF.

In its sample, this clone was seen once. This rearrangement joins TRBV20-1 to TRBJ2-2; D gene unclear. The germline CDR1 and CDR2 sequences are DFQATT and SNEGSKA (reference sequence). This CDR3 is 15 amino acids long. Trimming shortened V by 3 bases and J by 0 bases, and 11 bases separated the two germline ends. The CDR3 here is CSASSRAPNTGELFF. CDR3 nucleotide sequence: TGCAGTGCTAGTTCTCGGGCACCGAACACCGGGGAGCTGTTTTTT.

This clone was picked up one time. The rearrangement links TRBV28 to TRBJ2-1; 13 bases align to TRBD2. This CDR3 spans 15 amino acids. The germline V gene has CDR1 MDHEN and CDR2 SYDVKM. Trimming removed 7 bases from V and 8 bases from J; junction bases left unmatched: 8. The CDR3 DNA sequence: TGTGCCAGCAACCACCTGACTAGCGGGGGGTATGAGCAGTTCTTC. Residues: CASNHLTSGGYEQFF.